Presented here are 2 T cell receptor beta chains from one specimen sequenced in a study of T cells after yellow fever vaccination. TCRdb recomputed calls from the 5' RACE reads with MiXCR, one row per CDR3 protein. The data show about 45,000 distinct CDR3 sequences, about 6.8% seen once. Here the sequenced sample was CD8+ T cells not binding an NS4B(214-222) dextramer, sorted from PBMCs, taken 45 days after the yellow fever booster vaccination. The receptor source for this set is a young man who received the YFV17D yellow fever vaccine.

This clonotype was seen many times. J is TRBJ2-1 and V is TRBV28, with 7 bases lining up with TRBD2. The length of the CDR3 is 14 residues. J gave up 12 bases and V 3 bases, and 11 bases lay outside the gene matches. Germline assignment: CDR1 MDHEN and CDR2 SYDVKM. The CDR3 sequence: CASSFEGGPKWQFF. In DNA, the CDR3 is TGTGCCAGCAGTTTTGAGGGAGGGCCTAAATGGCAGTTCTTC.

The sample holds a few counts of this clonotype. V is TRBV9 and J is TRBJ2-7; 12 nucleotides match TRBD1. V was pared by 2 bases and J by 6 bases, with 6 bases of the junction left unmatched. Germline values: CDR1 SGDLS, CDR2 YYNGEE. CDR3 length: 15 residues. CDR3 nucleotides: TGTGCCAGCAGCGTCGGGACAGGGGGCTATCTCGAGCAGTACTTC. The encoded protein is CASSVGTGGYLEQYF.